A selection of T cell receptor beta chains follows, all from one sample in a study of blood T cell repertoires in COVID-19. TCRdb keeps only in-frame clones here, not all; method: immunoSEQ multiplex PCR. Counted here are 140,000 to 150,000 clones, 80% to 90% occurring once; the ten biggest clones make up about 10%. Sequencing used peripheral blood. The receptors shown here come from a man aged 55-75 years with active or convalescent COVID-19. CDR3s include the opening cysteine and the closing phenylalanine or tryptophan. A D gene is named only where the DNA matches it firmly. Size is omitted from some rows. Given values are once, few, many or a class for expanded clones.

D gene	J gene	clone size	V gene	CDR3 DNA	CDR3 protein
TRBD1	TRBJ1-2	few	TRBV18	TGTGCCAGCTCACCAGGGACAGTCTATGGCTACACCTTC	CASSPGTVYGYTF
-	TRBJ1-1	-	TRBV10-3	TGTGCCATCAGTGAAGACAGGAAGGGAACTGAAGCTTTCTTT	CAISEDRKGTEAFF
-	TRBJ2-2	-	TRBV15	TGTGCCACCAGCAGAGGTCGGGGAGTGACCGGGGAGCTGTTTTTT	CATSRGRGVTGELFF
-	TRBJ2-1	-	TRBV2	TGTGCCAGCAGTAGCACCTTGGTCAATGAGCAGTTCTTC	CASSSTLVNEQFF
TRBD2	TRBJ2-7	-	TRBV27	TGTGCCAGCAGTTTAGAACTAGCGGGAGTTTTCGAGCAGTACTTC	CASSLELAGVFEQYF
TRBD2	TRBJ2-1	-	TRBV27	TGTGCCAGCAGTTTACGGTTCTTCTCTAGCGGGGTGGTCGAACAGTTCTTC	CASSLRFFSSGVVEQFF
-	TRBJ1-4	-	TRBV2	TGTGCCAGCAGTGTTAGGGGCCCAAATGAAAAACTGTTTTTT	CASSVRGPNEKLFF
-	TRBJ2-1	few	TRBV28	TGTGCCAGCAGTAGGATACGACTAATTAACTACAATGAGCAGTTCTTC	CASSRIRLINYNEQFF
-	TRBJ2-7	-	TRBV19	TGTGCCAGTAGTCCCTCCCGCGGTTCCTACGAGCAGTACTTC	CASSPSRGSYEQYF
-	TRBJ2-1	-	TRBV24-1	TGTGCCACCAGTGATCCCTTATTAGCGGACGTCTACAATGAGCAGTTCTTC	CATSDPLLADVYNEQFF
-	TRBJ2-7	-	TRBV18	TGTGCCAGCTCACCACAGGGGACCTACGAGCAGTACTTC	CASSPQGTYEQYF
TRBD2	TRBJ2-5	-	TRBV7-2	TGTGCCAGCAGCTTAGGGCCGCGGGAGGCCCAGTACTTC	CASSLGPREAQYF
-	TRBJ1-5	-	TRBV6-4	TGTGCCAGCAGCTACAGGGAAAATCAGCCCCAGCATTTT	CASSYRENQPQHF
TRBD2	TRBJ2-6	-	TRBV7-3	TGTGCCAGCAGCTTAGCGGGAGGGCCAAATCTCTCTGGGGCCAACGTCCTGACTTTC	CASSLAGGPNLSGANVLTF
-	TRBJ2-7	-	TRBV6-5	TGTGCCAGCAGTTACCCCGGGGAGCGGGCCTACGAGCAGTACTTC	CASSYPGERAYEQYF
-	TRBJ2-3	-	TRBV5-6	TGTGCCAGCAGCTTGACAGGGCCAGATACGCAGTATTTT	CASSLTGPDTQYF
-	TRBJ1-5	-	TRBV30	TGTGCCTGGAGTGTACGAGCCAATCAGCCCCAGCATTTT	CAWSVRANQPQHF
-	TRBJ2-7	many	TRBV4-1	TGCGCCAGCAGCCGCTCCGCGGACAGTCCCTACTACGAGCAGTACTTC	CASSRSADSPYYEQYF
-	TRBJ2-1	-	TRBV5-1	TGCGCCAGCAGCTTGATTGCTACTGGCTCCTACAATGAGCAGTTCTTC	CASSLIATGSYNEQFF
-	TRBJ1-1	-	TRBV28	TGTGCCAGCACCCCGGGGGTGGGCACTGAAGCTTTCTTT	CASTPGVGTEAFF
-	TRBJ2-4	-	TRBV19	TGTGCCAGTAGTATCGGGGGATTAGCCAAAAACATTCAGTACTTC	CASSIGGLAKNIQYF
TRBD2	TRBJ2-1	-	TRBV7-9	TGTGCCAGCAGTGGGACTAGCGATGAGCAGTTCTTC	CASSGTSDEQFF
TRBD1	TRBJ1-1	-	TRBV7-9	TGTGCCAGCATCCTTCAGGGGGGTTTGAACACTGAAGCTTTCTTT	CASILQGGLNTEAFF
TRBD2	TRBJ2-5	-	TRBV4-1	TGCGCCAGCAGCGGGCTGAGGGGAGCGGGAGCGGGGGGAGAGACCCAGTACTTC	CASSGLRGAGAGGETQYF
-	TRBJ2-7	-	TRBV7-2	TGTGCCAGCAGCTTGACACCCCGAGTCGGCGAGCAGTACTTC	CASSLTPRVGEQYF
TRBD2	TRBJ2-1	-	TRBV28	TGTGCCAGCATCTCCCCCGTACTAGCGGTCACCTACAATGAGCAGTTCTTC	CASISPVLAVTYNEQFF
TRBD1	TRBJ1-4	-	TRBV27	TGTGCCAGCAGGGACAGGGGGCCCAAAAATGAAAAACTGTTTTTT	CASRDRGPKNEKLFF
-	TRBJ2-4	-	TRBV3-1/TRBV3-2	TGTGCCAGCAGCCAGATGGTTAGACGGGTATGGATAGCCAAAAACATTCAGTACTTC	CASSQMVRRVWIAKNIQYF
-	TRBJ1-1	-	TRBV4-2	TGTGCCAGCAGCCAAGGCGGGTTGGGTTTCACTGAAGCTTTCTTT	CASSQGGLGFTEAFF
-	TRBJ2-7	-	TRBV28	TGTGCCAGCAGCATTCGACAGGATAACTCCTACGAGCAGTACTTC	CASSIRQDNSYEQYF
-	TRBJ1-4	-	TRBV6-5	TGTGCCAGCAGTTCTTCAGGGTTGTCGAATGAAAAACTGTTTTTT	CASSSSGLSNEKLFF
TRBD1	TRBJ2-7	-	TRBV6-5	TGTGCCAGCAGTTCCGGGACAGGGGGCGAAAACGAGCAGTACTTC	CASSSGTGGENEQYF
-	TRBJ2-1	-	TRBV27	TGTGCCAGCAGTTTAGCCCCAGGAACCTACAATGAGCAGTTCTTC	CASSLAPGTYNEQFF
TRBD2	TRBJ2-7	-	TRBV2	TGTGCCACCAGACTAGCGGGAGAGGGTGAGCAGTACTTC	CATRLAGEGEQYF
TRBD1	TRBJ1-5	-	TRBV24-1	TGTGCCACCAGTGATCGGACAGGGGGTAATCAGCCCCAGCATTTT	CATSDRTGGNQPQHF
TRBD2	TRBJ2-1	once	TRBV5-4	TGTGCCAGTTTCGGGGGCTTTAGCGGGAGAGGGTCCTACAATGAGCAGTTCTTC	CASFGGFSGRGSYNEQFF
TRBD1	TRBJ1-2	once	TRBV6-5	TGTGCCAGCATCGAGGACAGGCGTAACTATGGCTACACCTTC	CASIEDRRNYGYTF
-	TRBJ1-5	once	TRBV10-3	TGTGCCATCAGTGAGACGGGTCAGGGTCAGAGCAATCAGCCCCAGCATTTT	CAISETGQGQSNQPQHF
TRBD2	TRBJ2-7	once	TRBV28	TGTGCCAGCAGTTTGGAAGCGGGAGGAAGAATAGGGCAGTACTTC	CASSLEAGGRIGQYF
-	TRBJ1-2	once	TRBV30	TGTGCCTGGAGGACCGGCGGGGGCGACTATGGCTACACCTTC	CAWRTGGGDYGYTF
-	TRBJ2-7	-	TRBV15	TGTGCCACCACCTCCGGTTCAGGGACCTACGAGCAGTACTTC	CATTSGSGTYEQYF
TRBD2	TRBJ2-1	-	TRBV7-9	TGTGCCAGCAGCTTATCCCCAGCGGGAGGTTCAAATGAGCAGTTCTTC	CASSLSPAGGSNEQFF
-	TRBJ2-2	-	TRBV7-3	TGTGCCAGCACGCGGACCGGGACTCAGAACACCGGGGAGCTGTTTTTT	CASTRTGTQNTGELFF
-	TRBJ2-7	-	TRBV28	TGTGCCAGCAGGATATTTCGGGGGAGCAACGAGCAGTACTTC	CASRIFRGSNEQYF
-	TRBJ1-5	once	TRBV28	TGTGCCAGCGGGAGGAGCAATCAGCCCCAGCATTTT	CASGRSNQPQHF
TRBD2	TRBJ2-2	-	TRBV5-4	TGTGCCAGCAGCTGGGGACTAGCGAGGACCGGGGAGCTGTTTTTT	CASSWGLARTGELFF
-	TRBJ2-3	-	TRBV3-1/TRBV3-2	TGTGCCAGCAGCCAAGGGTCGCGTACGCAGTATTTT	CASSQGSRTQYF
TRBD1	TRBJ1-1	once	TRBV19	TGTGCCAGTAGTGTGATTGGGACAGGGTGGAACACTGAAGCTTTCTTT	CASSVIGTGWNTEAFF
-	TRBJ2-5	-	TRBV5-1	TGCGCCAGCAGCAGTGTCGCGGGGGCCCCGGAGACCCAGTACTTC	CASSSVAGAPETQYF
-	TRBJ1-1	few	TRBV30	TGTGCCTGGAGTCCACCATCAAGCATGAACACTGAAGCTTTCTTT	CAWSPPSSMNTEAFF
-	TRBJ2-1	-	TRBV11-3	TGTGCCAGCAGCGCGGGGTCCTACAATGAGCAGTTCTTC	CASSAGSYNEQFF
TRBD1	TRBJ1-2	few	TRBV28	TGTGCCAGCAGCCAAGACCTAGGCAGGGGGATACGCTATGGCTACACCTTC	CASSQDLGRGIRYGYTF
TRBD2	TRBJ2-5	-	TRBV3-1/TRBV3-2	TGTGCCAGCAGCCAGGGCAACCTAGCGGGAGGGGGCAAAGAGACCCAGTACTTC	CASSQGNLAGGGKETQYF